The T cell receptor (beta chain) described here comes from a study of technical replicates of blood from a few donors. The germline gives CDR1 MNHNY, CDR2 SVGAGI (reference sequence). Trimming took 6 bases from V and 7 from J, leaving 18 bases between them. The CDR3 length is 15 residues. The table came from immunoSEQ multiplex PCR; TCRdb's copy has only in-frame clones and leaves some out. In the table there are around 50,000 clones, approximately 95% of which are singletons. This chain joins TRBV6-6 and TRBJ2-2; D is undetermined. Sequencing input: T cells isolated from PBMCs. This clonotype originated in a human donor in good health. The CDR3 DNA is TGTGCCAGCAGCCGGATAGGCGGAGAAGGCGGGGAGCTGTTTTTT. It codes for CASSRIGGEGGELFF.